This T cell receptor beta chain was identified during a study of cytomegalovirus exposure and HLA in healthy donors. Study-wide results and limits: Most TCR sequences were seen very rarely across donors, but some public TCRs occurred in many.

Healthy bone marrow donors made up the cohort. As concerns this clone: Its antigen is unidentified.

This CDR3 is built from 13 residues. Trimming removed 5 bases at V and 1 base at J, with 9 bases between. Germline V gene data show CDR1 as MNHNY and CDR2 as SVGAGI (reference sequence). PCR employed 60 Vbeta and 13 Jbeta primers. Sequencing was performed with immunoSEQ multiplex PCR; in TCRdb, only in-frame clones are kept and a portion is missing. Here the sample spans about 130,000 clones, under 85% being singletons. The receptor's source is a boy younger than 18 in good health and CMV-seronegative. Sequenced input: PBMCs. This chain joins TRBV6-6 and TRBJ2-7; possibly TRBD2 for D (5 bases). CDR3 sequence reads: CASSATSSYEQYF. The CDR3 DNA reads TGTGCCAGCAGTGCCACTAGTTCCTACGAGCAGTACTTC.